These 10 T cell receptor beta chains share one sample of origin, sequenced in a study of blood T cells in healthy people across ages. A second PCR, run for 7 to 11 cycles, used a sample-barcoded 5' primer plus a J-beta primer mix. TCRdb re-analysed the 5' RACE reads in MiXCR, keeping a single row per CDR3 protein. Here the sample spans fewer than 2,000,000 distinct CDR3 sequences, 35% to 50% being singletons. The sample taken for sequencing was blood. These receptors originate from a human donor in good health.

The V call is TRBV6-2 or TRBV6-3, the J call TRBJ2-3, with D perhaps TRBD1 (5 bases). From germline, CDR1 is MNHEY and CDR2 SVGEGT. V dropped 7 bases and J dropped 0 bases, with 14 bases sitting between them. The CDR3 loop spans 15 amino acids. CDR3 region: CASTTKTESTDTQYF. The CDR3 region has the DNA TGTGCCAGCACCACGAAGACAGAAAGCACAGATACGCAGTATTTT.

This clonotype has at least ten counts. This chain connects TRBV7-3 to TRBJ2-5; no firm D call. CDR1 SGHTA and CDR2 FQGTGA come from the germline V gene. The CDR3 covers 11 residues. V was clipped by 6 bases and J by 3 bases, with 5 bases between them. The CDR3 nucleotides are TGTGCCAGCAGTAAAGAAGAGACCCAGTACTTC. It yields the protein CASSKEETQYF.

J is TRBJ2-7 and V is TRBV18; maybe TRBD1 (6 bases). Trimming shortened V by 0 bases and J by 7 bases, and 10 bases separated the two germline ends. Germline CDR1 is KGHSH and CDR2 is LQKENI. This CDR3 has 13 residues. CDR3 nucleotide sequence: TGTGCCAGCTCACCACCGGACAGTCGGGAGCAGTACTTC. Encoded protein: CASSPPDSREQYF.

The chain employs TRBV24-1 and TRBJ2-3; TRBD2 matches 8 bases. V dropped 3 bases and J dropped 6; count of bases not matched to a gene: 13. Germline V gives CDR1 KGHDR, CDR2 SFDVKD. The CDR3 covers 17 residues. The CDR3 DNA reads as TGTGCCACCAGTGATACCGGGACTAGGGGTTTGATGGATACGCAGTATTTT. Translated, it gives CATSDTGTRGLMDTQYF.

V gene TRBV29-1 combines with J gene TRBJ2-5, with 8 bases that match TRBD2. CDR3 size: 13 residues. Germline values: CDR1 SQVTM, CDR2 ANQGSEA. The V and J ends lost 4 bases and 5 bases, in that order; junction bases with no gene match: 6. CDR3 nucleotide sequence: TGCAGCGTTGCAGTAGCGGGGAGGGAGACCCAGTACTTC. It yields the protein CSVAVAGRETQYF.

The rearrangement links TRBV6-2 or TRBV6-3 to TRBJ2-3; TRBD2 might be the D (6 bases). The CDR3 runs 15 residues. Germline assignment: CDR1 MNHEY and CDR2 SVGEGT. Trimming shortened V by 11 bases and J by 0 bases, and 18 bases separated the two germline ends. The CDR3 protein is CAGIGSGTSTDTQYF. The CDR3, as DNA: TGTGCCGGCATCGGTAGCGGCACGAGCACAGATACGCAGTATTTT.

The chain recombines TRBV6-1 with TRBJ2-4; TRBD2 agrees at 11 bases. Germline CDR1 is MNHNS and CDR2 is SASEGT. V lost 6 bases, J lost 13 bases, and 20 bases stayed unmatched. The CDR3 runs to 17 residues. The CDR3 DNA follows: TGTGCCAGCAGATCCGGGACTAGCGGACTCTCTGGGAATGAGCAGTACTTC. Its protein is CASRSGTSGLSGNEQYF.

The chain recombines TRBV11-3 with TRBJ2-3, with 9 positions matching TRBD2. The germline CDR1 and CDR2 sequences are SGHNT and YENEEA. V was pared by 1 base and J by 4 bases, with 6 bases of the junction left unmatched. There are 16 residues in the CDR3. CDR3: CASSLALAGDADTQYF. The CDR3 DNA reads TGTGCCAGCAGCTTAGCCTTAGCGGGGGACGCAGATACGCAGTATTTT.

The V gene is TRBV20-1, the J gene TRBJ2-4; a possible D gene is TRBD1 (5 bases). The J call could be wrong; TRBJ2-7 is a better fit for the DNA end. In germline, CDR1 is DFQATT, CDR2 SNEGSKA (reference sequence). The CDR3 runs 14 residues. CDR3 DNA: TGCAGTGCCGGGTACGGGTCCCAGGGCTACGAGCAGTACTTC. This gives the protein CSAGYGSQGYEQYF.

The chain links TRBV5-5 to TRBJ1-1; D call uncertain. This CDR3 has 13 residues. The V gene lost 4 bases and the J gene lost 3 bases, with 10 bases spanning the gap. Germline V gives CDR1 SGHKS, CDR2 YYEKEE (reference sequence). The CDR3 DNA follows: TGTGCCAGCAGCACCCTGGGGTACACTGAAGCTTTCTTT. Protein sequence: CASSTLGYTEAFF. The full variable domain, rest sourced from reference TRBV5-5 and TRBJ1-1, is DAGVTQSPTHLIKTRGQQVTLRCSPISGHKSVSWYQQVLGQGPQFIFQYYEKEERGRGNFPDRFSARQFPNYSSELNVNALLLGDSALYLCASSTLGYTEAFFGQGTRLTVV.